This TCR beta chain is from a study of cytotoxic CD8 clonotypes in ibrutinib-treated CLL (dated by TCRdb to about 2021). In terms of the full investigation: In this cohort, some 16 patients were treatment-naive and fewer than 13 were relapsed/refractory, while some 17 had unmutated IGHV. Partial responses were observed in some 24 patients and complete responses in 2; after a median follow-up of 68 months, remission was maintained in around 14 patients and progression was observed in some twelve. Samples at response were collected after a median of about 12 months of treatment, with a range of 6 to 36 months. On average, each sample yielded around 230,000 productive templates and about 100,000 productive rearrangements. Of the roughly 90 people in the trial, about two dozen had longitudinal samples available. Cryopreserved peripheral blood mononuclear cells were obtained before treatment, at response, and at either sustained remission or disease progression.

This clone was picked up a small number of times. The antigen this receptor binds is unknown. There are no base qualities to consult, and no much larger clone falls within one base. For TCR beta library preparation, 2 to 2.5 micrograms of genomic DNA were isolated from cryopreserved PBMCs. High-throughput TCR beta sequencing was performed on longitudinal blood samples from CLL patients receiving ibrutinib monotherapy. The patients took part in an open-label, single-center phase 2 trial of ibrutinib monotherapy. What the authors observed across the whole study: At ibrutinib response clonality went up, during sustained remission it held steady, and at progression it dropped back toward baseline. At baseline, clonality was higher than in age-matched healthy donors and showed a strong correlation with circulating CD8+ T-cell counts. Public clonotypes were found to be uncommon and were observed to contract or remain stable during treatment; the increase in clonality was shown to reflect expansion of private clonotypes at ibrutinib response. Sampling times were not matched between patients in sustained remission and patients whose disease was progressing, and lymph node repertoires were not examined.

On a MiSeq, deep resolution sequencing aimed for a depth between 1 in 1 million and 1 in 200,000 T cells, with each clonotype covered 10x on average. TCR beta libraries were generated with the immunoSEQ hsTCRB Kit. The published analysis was carried out like this. Data were analyzed with ImmunoSEQ Data Assistant and ImmunoSEQ Analyzer, with V, D and J genes assigned per IMGT definitions. Clonality was computed as one minus normalized Shannon entropy of productive rearrangement frequencies, ranging from 0 to 1. Public clonotype analysis was restricted to overrepresented clonotypes comprising at least 0.05% of each patient's repertoire. Fewer than 15 repertoires from age-matched healthy donors, obtained from immuneACCESS, served as clonality controls. Sourced from immuneACCESS, this table was stored by TCRdb with only in-frame sequences that have V and J called. A share of the clones is absent; for the studies checked, an unresolved V gene accounts for under half, and the remainder has no known explanation. V and J calls and clone size are given by that table; D and trimming were obtained from the DNA. The sample table lists approximately 23,000 clones, about three quarters of them with a count of one. Together, the top ten hold approximately 7.8% of the sample.

The germline V gene encodes CDR1 KGHSH and CDR2 LQKENI. The CDR3 numbers 15 residues from cysteine through phenylalanine. CDR3 DNA is the only sequence kept; it has 45 bases, read in frame from the first base. The junction carries 10 bases between V and J, which are trimmed by 1 base and 1 base respectively. This receptor was taken from a human donor with chronic lymphocytic leukemia. The material was PBMCs, obtained before ibrutinib treatment. The chain is assembled from TRBV18 and TRBJ1-1, and perhaps TRBD1 as D gene, on 5 matching bases. For the CDR3, the sequence is CASSPRGQSNTEAFF. The nucleotides are TGTGCCAGCTCACCACGGGGCCAATCGAACACTGAAGCTTTCTTT.